A single sample gave rise to the 11 T cell receptor beta chains below, sequenced in a study of Tregs in tolerant kidney transplant recipients. Generated by immunoSEQ multiplex PCR, the TCRdb table keeps only in-frame clones and is missing some. The sample shows around 98,000 clones, 80% to 95% of them seen only once. The sample was CD4+ T cells from blood, taken before the transplant. These TCRs come from a human donor who received a combined kidney and bone marrow transplant.

The rearrangement links TRBV29-1 to TRBJ1-2; 8 bases line up with TRBD1. Per the germline V gene, CDR1 is SQVTM and CDR2 is ANQGSEA. The CDR3 runs to 14 residues. Trimming took 6 bases from V and 6 from J; bases not matched to a gene: 12. CDR3 coding DNA: TGCAGCGTCCAGACAACAGGGGGAGGGCATGGCTACACCTTC. Amino acids: CSVQTTGGGHGYTF.

V usage is TRBV5-1 and J usage is TRBJ2-3; 8 positions agree with TRBD1. This CDR3 contains 13 residues. Germline V CDR1 and CDR2: SGHRS, YFSETQ. V lost 0 bases and J lost 14; bases outside the gene matches: 8. In DNA form, the CDR3 reads TGCGCCAGCAGCTTGGCCGGGACAGGTGAGCCGTATTTT. Amino acids: CASSLAGTGEPYF.

The chain links TRBV28 to TRBJ2-2; D is uncertain. The V and J ends lost 2 bases and 7 bases respectively, with 5 bases between them. Per germline, CDR1 MDHEN and CDR2 SYDVKM. The length of the CDR3 is 12 residues. Here the CDR3 DNA reads TGTGCCAGCAGTTTACAGGTCGGGGAGCTGTTTTTT. This encodes CASSLQVGELFF.

This chain connects TRBV4-1 to TRBJ2-1; 11 bases align to TRBD2. The CDR3 is made up of 19 amino acids. Germline V gene sequence: CDR1 MGHRA, CDR2 YSYEKL. V gave up 0 bases and J gave up 8 bases; unmatched junction bases: 15. The CDR3 DNA is TGCGCCAGCAGCCAAGAGTCCGGTAAAAGGTGGACTAGCGGGTATGAGCAGTTCTTC. Translation: CASSQESGKRWTSGYEQFF.

The chain uses TRBV2 and TRBJ1-2; unclear D gene. V gave up 5 bases and J gave up 7 bases, with 14 bases separating them. Germline V gene data show CDR1 as SNHLY and CDR2 as FYNNEI. The CDR3 is 13 residues long. CDR3 amino acids: CASSSRRTGGYTF. DNA for the CDR3: TGTGCCAGCAGTTCACGGAGGACGGGTGGCTACACCTTC. Variable domain in full (rest from reference TRBV2 and TRBJ1-2): EPEVTQTPSHQVTQMGQEVILRCVPISNHLYFYWYRQILGQKVEFLVSFYNNEISEKSEIFDDQFSVERPDGSNFTLKIRSTKLEDSAMYFCASSSRRTGGYTFGSGTRLTVV.

CDR3 loop: CASSQDVGRGFAEAFF. As DNA, the CDR3 is TGCGCCAGCAGCCAAGATGTTGGCCGGGGGTTCGCTGAAGCTTTCTTT. The V gene is TRBV4-3, the J gene TRBJ1-1; tentatively, D is TRBD1 (5 bases). Germline assignment: CDR1 LGHNA and CDR2 YSLEER. The germline V and J ends were trimmed by 0 bases and 6 bases, with 17 bases remaining between them. The CDR3 totals 16 residues.

This chain uses TRBV19 with TRBJ1-3, with D unclear. Germline V lookup: CDR1 LNHDA, CDR2 SQIVND (reference sequence). Trimming left V 3 bases short and J 0 bases short, with 6 bases between. CDR3 length: 14 amino acids. In nucleotides, the CDR3 is TGTGCCAGTAGTATTGAGTCCTCTGGAAACACCATATATTTT. Its translation: CASSIESSGNTIYF.

The CDR3 reads CASSQGTSGDLANTGELFF. Written as DNA, the CDR3 is TGCGCCAGCAGCCAAGGGACTAGCGGGGACCTTGCGAACACCGGGGAGCTGTTTTTT. J is TRBJ2-2 and V is TRBV4-3; TRBD2 aligns across 12 bases. CDR1 and CDR2 from the germline V gene are LGHNA and YSLEER. This CDR3 comprises 19 residues. V gave up 1 base and J gave up 0 bases; unmatched junction bases: 6.

This chain links TRBV19 with TRBJ2-3, with TRBD2 matching 8 bases. From germline, CDR1 is LNHDA and CDR2 SQIVND (reference sequence). The V and J ends lost 6 bases and 8 bases, in that order; junction bases with no gene match: 4. This CDR3 spans 12 amino acids. The CDR3 DNA reads TGTGCCAGTAGGGGACTAGGCGGTACGCAGTATTTT. Translated, it gives CASRGLGGTQYF.

About this clone itself: This specimen includes other DNA sequences encoding the same CDR3. The rearrangement uses TRBV6-5 and TRBJ1-6; 8 nucleotides agree with TRBD1. V lost 5 bases, J lost 6 bases, and 3 bases stayed unmatched. The length of the CDR3 is 14 residues. Germline CDR1 is MNHEY and CDR2 is SVGAGI. This chain's CDR3 is CASSRGQGNSPLHF. The CDR3 nucleotides are TGTGCCAGCAGTAGAGGACAGGGTAATTCACCCCTCCACTTT.

CDR3 nucleotides: TGTGCCAGCAGCTTAGTGACTAGCTACGGCGACGAGCAGTACTTC. It specifies CASSLVTSYGDEQYF. This chain uses TRBV7-2 with TRBJ2-7, with 7 positions matching TRBD2. Germline CDR1 reads SGHTA; CDR2 reads FQGNSA. This CDR3 contains 15 residues. The trim removed 1 base at V and 5 bases at J, leaving 8 bases unmatched. The full variable domain, completed using reference TRBV7-2 and TRBJ2-7, is GAGVSQSPSNKVTEKGKDVELRCDPISGHTALYWYRQSLGQGLEFLIYFQGNSAPDKSGLPSDRFSAERTGGSVSTLTIQRTQQEDSAVYLCASSLVTSYGDEQYFGPGTRLTVT.